This is a list of T cell receptor beta chains from one sample in a study of blood T cell repertoires in COVID-19. TCRdb keeps only in-frame clones here, not all; method: immunoSEQ multiplex PCR. The top ten clones hold around 8% of a sample with hundreds of thousands of clones, approximately 91% of them seen once. The sequencing sample was made of PBMCs or T cells enriched from blood (not recorded which). These receptors originate from a woman aged 55 to 70 who had recovered from COVID-19. The conserved cysteine and the conserved F or W are not part of the CDR3 here. Fields, in order: D gene, J gene, V gene, CDR3 protein. A D gene is named only where the DNA matches it firmly.

d_call: NA
j_call: TRBJ1-1
v_call: TRBV10-2
cdr3_aa: ASSERGMRAEAF

d_call: NA
j_call: TRBJ1-1
v_call: TRBV5-6
cdr3_aa: ASSLNIEAF

d_call: TRBD1
j_call: TRBJ2-5
v_call: TRBV27
cdr3_aa: ASRQTGTGETQY

d_call: TRBD1
j_call: TRBJ2-3
v_call: TRBV7-8
cdr3_aa: ASSPGQGLDTQY

d_call: NA
j_call: TRBJ1-2
v_call: TRBV7-2
cdr3_aa: ASSLNTENYGYT

d_call: NA
j_call: TRBJ2-4
v_call: TRBV5-8
cdr3_aa: ASSTKLAKNIQY

d_call: NA
j_call: TRBJ1-5
v_call: TRBV2
cdr3_aa: ASSAGGLPGNQPQH

d_call: TRBD1
j_call: TRBJ2-1
v_call: TRBV24-1
cdr3_aa: ATSDYTGVNEQF

d_call: NA
j_call: TRBJ1-2
v_call: TRBV24-1
cdr3_aa: ATSDPLRFSGYT

d_call: TRBD2
j_call: TRBJ2-3
v_call: TRBV11-2
cdr3_aa: ASSLGSGGATDTQY

d_call: NA
j_call: TRBJ2-4
v_call: TRBV2
cdr3_aa: ASRGGGTKNIQY

d_call: NA
j_call: TRBJ1-4
v_call: TRBV5-1
cdr3_aa: ASVGGEKLF

d_call: NA
j_call: TRBJ1-2
v_call: TRBV10-2
cdr3_aa: ASSESPRGVGGYT

d_call: NA
j_call: TRBJ1-4
v_call: TRBV10-3
cdr3_aa: AISPGQNNEKLF

d_call: TRBD1
j_call: TRBJ2-7
v_call: TRBV6-1
cdr3_aa: ASSAPRQGRKNYEQY

d_call: TRBD1
j_call: TRBJ1-2
v_call: TRBV13
cdr3_aa: ASSLAGQANYGYT

d_call: NA
j_call: TRBJ2-2
v_call: TRBV27
cdr3_aa: ASSLIPRRAGELF

d_call: TRBD1
j_call: TRBJ2-6
v_call: TRBV27
cdr3_aa: ASSLGQGTGANVLT